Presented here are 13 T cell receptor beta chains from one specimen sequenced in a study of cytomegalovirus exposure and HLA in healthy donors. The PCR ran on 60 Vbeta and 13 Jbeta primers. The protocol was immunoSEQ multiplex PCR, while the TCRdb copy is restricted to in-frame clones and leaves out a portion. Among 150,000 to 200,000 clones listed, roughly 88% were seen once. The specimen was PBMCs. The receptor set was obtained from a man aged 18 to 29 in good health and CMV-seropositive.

CDR3: CAGSLGLYNEQFF. For the CDR3, the DNA is TGTGCCGGGAGCCTGGGACTCTACAATGAGCAGTTCTTC. This rearrangement joins TRBV6-1 to TRBJ2-1; tentatively, D is TRBD2 (6 bases). V lost 11 bases, J lost 3 bases, and 14 bases lay in between. The germline CDR1 and CDR2 sequences are MNHNS and SASEGT. The CDR3 spans 13 residues.

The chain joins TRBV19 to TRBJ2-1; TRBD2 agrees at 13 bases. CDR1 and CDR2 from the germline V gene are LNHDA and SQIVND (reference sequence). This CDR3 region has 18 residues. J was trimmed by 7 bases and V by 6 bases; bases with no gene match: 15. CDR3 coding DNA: TGTGCCAGTAGCACAAACGGCGGGACTAGCGGGGTGTCGAATGAGCAGTTCTTC. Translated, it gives CASSTNGGTSGVSNEQFF.

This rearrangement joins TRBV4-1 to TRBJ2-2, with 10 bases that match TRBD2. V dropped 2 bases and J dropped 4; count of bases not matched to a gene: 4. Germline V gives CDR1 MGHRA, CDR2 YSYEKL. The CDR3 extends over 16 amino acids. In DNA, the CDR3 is TGCGCCAGCAGCCAACCTGGGACTAGCGTCACCGGGGAGCTGTTTTTT. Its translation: CASSQPGTSVTGELFF.

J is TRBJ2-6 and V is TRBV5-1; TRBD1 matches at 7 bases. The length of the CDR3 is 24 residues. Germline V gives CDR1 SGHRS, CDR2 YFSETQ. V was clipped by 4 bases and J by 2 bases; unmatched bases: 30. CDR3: CASSGVRPPGQEISEGPGANVLTF. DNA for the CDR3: TGCGCCAGCAGCGGAGTACGACCCCCCGGACAGGAAATTTCAGAGGGACCTGGGGCCAACGTCCTGACTTTC. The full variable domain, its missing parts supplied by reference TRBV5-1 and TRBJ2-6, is KAGVTQTPRYLIKTRGQQVTLSCSPISGHRSVSWYQQTPGQGLQFLFEYFSETQRNKGNFPGRFSGRQFSNSRSEMNVSTLELGDSALYLCASSGVRPPGQEISEGPGANVLTFGAGSRLTVL.

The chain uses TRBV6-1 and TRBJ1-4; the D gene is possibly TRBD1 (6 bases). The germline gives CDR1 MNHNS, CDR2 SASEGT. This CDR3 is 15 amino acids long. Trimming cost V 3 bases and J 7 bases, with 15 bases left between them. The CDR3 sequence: CASSDGTGIGEKLFF. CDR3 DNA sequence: TGTGCCAGCAGTGACGGTACAGGGATCGGTGAAAAACTGTTTTTT.

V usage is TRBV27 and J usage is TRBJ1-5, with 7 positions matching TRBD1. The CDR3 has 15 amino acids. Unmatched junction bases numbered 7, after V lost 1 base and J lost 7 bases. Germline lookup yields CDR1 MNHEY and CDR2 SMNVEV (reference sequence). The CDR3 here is CASSLLASGGQPQHF. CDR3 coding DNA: TGTGCCAGCAGTTTATTGGCGTCAGGGGGGCAGCCCCAGCATTTT.

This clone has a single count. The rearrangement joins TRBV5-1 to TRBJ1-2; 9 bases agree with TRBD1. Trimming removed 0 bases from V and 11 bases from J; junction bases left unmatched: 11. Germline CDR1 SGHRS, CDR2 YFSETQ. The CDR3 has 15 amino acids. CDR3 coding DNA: TGCGCCAGCAGCTTGGAGTCGCCGGGACAGGGTGTTTACACCTTC. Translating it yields CASSLESPGQGVYTF.

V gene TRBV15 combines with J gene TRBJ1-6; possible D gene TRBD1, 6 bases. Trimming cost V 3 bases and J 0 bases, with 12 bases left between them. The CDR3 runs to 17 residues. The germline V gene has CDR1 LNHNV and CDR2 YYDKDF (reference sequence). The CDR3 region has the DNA TGTGCCACCAGCAGCGGACGAGGGGGCTCCTATAATTCACCCCTCCACTTT. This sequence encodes CATSSGRGGSYNSPLHF.

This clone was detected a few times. The CDR3 nucleotides are TGCGCCAGCAGGGTAGGGACAGGGGGCCCGGATACGCAGTATTTT. Amino acids: CASRVGTGGPDTQYF. This chain uses TRBV5-1 with TRBJ2-3; 12 bases are shared with TRBD1. This CDR3 is 15 amino acids long. The germline V gene encodes CDR1 SGHRS and CDR2 YFSETQ. Germline trimming cut 5 bases from V and 6 bases from J; bases unmatched to any gene: 7.

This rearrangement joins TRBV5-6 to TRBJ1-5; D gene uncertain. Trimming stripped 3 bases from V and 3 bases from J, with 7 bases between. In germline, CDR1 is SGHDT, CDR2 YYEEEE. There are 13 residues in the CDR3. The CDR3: CASSSRNNQPQHF. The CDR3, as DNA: TGTGCCAGCAGCTCCAGGAACAATCAGCCCCAGCATTTT.

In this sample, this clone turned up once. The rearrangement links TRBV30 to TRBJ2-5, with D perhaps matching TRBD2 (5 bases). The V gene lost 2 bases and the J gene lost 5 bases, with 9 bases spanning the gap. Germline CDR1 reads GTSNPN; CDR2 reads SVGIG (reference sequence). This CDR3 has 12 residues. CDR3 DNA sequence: TGTGCCTGGAGTTCCCTAGCCGAGACCCAGTACTTC. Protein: CAWSSLAETQYF.

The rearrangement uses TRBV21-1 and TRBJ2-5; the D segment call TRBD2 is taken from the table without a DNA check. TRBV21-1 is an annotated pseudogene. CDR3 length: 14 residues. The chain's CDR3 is CASSIGLAEETQYF. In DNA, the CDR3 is TGTGCCAGCAGCATCGGACTAGCGGAAGAGACCCAGTACTTC.

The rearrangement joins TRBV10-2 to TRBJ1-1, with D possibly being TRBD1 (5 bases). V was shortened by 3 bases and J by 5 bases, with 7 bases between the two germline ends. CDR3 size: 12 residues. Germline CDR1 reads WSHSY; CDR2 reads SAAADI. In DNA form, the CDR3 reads TGCGCCAGCAGTGATCGGGGGACTGAAGCTTTCTTT. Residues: CASSDRGTEAFF.